This TCR beta chain was retrieved from a study of blood T cells in healthy people across ages. Sample-barcoded 5' priming and a J-beta primer mix drove a second PCR of about 7 to 11 cycles. The yield of each sample was at least 3 million CDR3-containing paired-end reads. In TCRdb, the 5' RACE reads were re-called with MiXCR into one record per CDR3 protein. The sample yields 650,000 to 950,000 distinct CDR3 sequences, under 55% seen once. This clonotype occurred once. A junction boundary mismatches the germline segment, possibly from a read error. Germline V gene data show CDR1 as SQVTM and CDR2 as ANQGSEA. CDR3 length: 14 residues.

The chain links TRBV29-1 to TRBJ1-1; no reliable D call. The sequence was obtained from a man in his fifties or sixties in good health. The specimen sequenced was blood. This CDR3 is CSVEADRASTEAFF. CDR3 DNA sequence: TGCAGCGTAGAAGCTGACCGGGCCAGCACTGAAGCTTTCTTT.